Listed below are T cell receptor beta chains from one sample, sequenced in a study of blood T cell repertoires in COVID-19. Data came from immunoSEQ multiplex PCR; TCRdb stores just in-frame clones and leaves some out. The sample records 85,000 to 100,000 clones, about 86% being singletons. The sample was peripheral blood. The source is a man between 45 and 60 years old with COVID-19, enrolled during active disease. The CDR3 runs from the conserved cysteine through the conserved F or W. The order of the fields is V gene, J gene, CDR3 protein.

V: TRBV4-2
J: TRBJ2-1
CDR3: CASSQPEAGTSGNEQFF

V: TRBV6-5
J: TRBJ1-6
CDR3: CASSYRASLGGSPLHF

V: TRBV6-2/TRBV6-3
J: TRBJ1-4
CDR3: CASSSGLPLFF

V: TRBV2
J: TRBJ1-4
CDR3: CASRLTSSKKLFF

V: TRBV27
J: TRBJ2-7
CDR3: CASSRVGGGVHEQYF

V: TRBV30
J: TRBJ2-3
CDR3: CAWTRTSGGAWDTQYF

V: TRBV27
J: TRBJ1-5
CDR3: CASRRTGGGNQPQHF

V: TRBV9
J: TRBJ1-2
CDR3: CASSVVTRSSRYGYTF

V: TRBV7-6
J: TRBJ2-3
CDR3: CASSSAGASTDTQYF

V: TRBV3-1/TRBV3-2
J: TRBJ1-2
CDR3: CASSQAGGLGGYTF

V: TRBV2
J: TRBJ1-6
CDR3: CASTYRGLSSPLHF

V: TRBV5-1
J: TRBJ1-2
CDR3: CASSLQEGTYGYTF

V: TRBV5-1
J: TRBJ2-2
CDR3: CASSLTVNTGELFF

V: TRBV19
J: TRBJ2-5
CDR3: CASSINRGWRETQYF

V: TRBV6-5
J: TRBJ1-1
CDR3: CASSSRGLQEAFF

V: TRBV7-2
J: TRBJ1-1
CDR3: CASSLLRTEAFF

V: TRBV19
J: TRBJ1-1
CDR3: CASSTRVVNTEAFF

V: TRBV5-1
J: TRBJ2-7
CDR3: CASSFDNSYEQYF

V: TRBV7-3
J: TRBJ2-1
CDR3: CASSGRPGSEQFF

V: TRBV7-3
J: TRBJ2-1
CDR3: CASSTGQGALGQFF

V: TRBV14
J: TRBJ1-1
CDR3: CASSQIRGFPEAFF

V: TRBV3-1/TRBV3-2
J: TRBJ2-7
CDR3: CASSQASQGVGYEQYF

V: TRBV7-2
J: TRBJ1-1
CDR3: CASSLRPTGTGGTEAFF

V: TRBV5-1
J: TRBJ1-1
CDR3: CASSLVGQGNTEAFF

V: TRBV6-1
J: TRBJ2-5
CDR3: CASSERGRVETQYF

V: TRBV10-3
J: TRBJ1-1
CDR3: CAISPGQRTIEAFF

V: TRBV2
J: TRBJ1-6
CDR3: CASSGAGLGYNSPLHF

V: TRBV18
J: TRBJ2-1
CDR3: CASSSGPGQAHNEQFF

V: TRBV2
J: TRBJ1-1
CDR3: CASKLGTNTEAFF

V: TRBV2
J: TRBJ2-5
CDR3: CASSDRTGVIETQYF